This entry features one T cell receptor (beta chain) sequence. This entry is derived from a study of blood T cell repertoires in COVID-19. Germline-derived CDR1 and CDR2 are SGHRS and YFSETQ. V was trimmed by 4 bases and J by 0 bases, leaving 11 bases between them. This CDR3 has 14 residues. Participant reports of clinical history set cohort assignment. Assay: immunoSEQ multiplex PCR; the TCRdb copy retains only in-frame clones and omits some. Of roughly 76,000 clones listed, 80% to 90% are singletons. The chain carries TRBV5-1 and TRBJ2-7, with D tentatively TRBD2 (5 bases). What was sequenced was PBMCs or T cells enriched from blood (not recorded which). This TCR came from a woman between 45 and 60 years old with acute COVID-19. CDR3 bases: TGCGCCAGCAGCAAGGACTCCAGCTCCTACGAGCAGTACTTC. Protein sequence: CASSKDSSSYEQYF.